This T cell receptor beta chain was identified during a study of vaccination and CD4 T cells after COVID-19. Looking at the study overall: It was a median approximately 92 days after diagnosis, with a range of 35 to 161, that post-COVID samples were drawn. Investigators took post-vaccine samples a median roughly 73 days after dose two, within a range of 14 to 241.

From the PCR reads, TCRdb called clonotypes with MiXCR, one entry per CDR3 protein. The sample records about 21,000 distinct CDR3 sequences, about three fifths being singletons. Germline CDR1 is MNHEY and CDR2 is SVGAGI. The CDR3 length is 14 residues. V lost 2 bases, J lost 2 bases, and 2 bases stayed unmatched. The specimen was CD4+ T cells from blood, collected before SARS-CoV-2 vaccination. The J gene is TRBJ1-1, the V gene TRBV6-5; 7 nucleotides agree with TRBD1. The source of this sequence is a human donor who had recovered from COVID-19. The CDR3 sequence is CASSYGQVNTEAFF. As DNA, the CDR3 is TGTGCCAGCAGTTACGGACAGGTAAACACTGAAGCTTTCTTT.